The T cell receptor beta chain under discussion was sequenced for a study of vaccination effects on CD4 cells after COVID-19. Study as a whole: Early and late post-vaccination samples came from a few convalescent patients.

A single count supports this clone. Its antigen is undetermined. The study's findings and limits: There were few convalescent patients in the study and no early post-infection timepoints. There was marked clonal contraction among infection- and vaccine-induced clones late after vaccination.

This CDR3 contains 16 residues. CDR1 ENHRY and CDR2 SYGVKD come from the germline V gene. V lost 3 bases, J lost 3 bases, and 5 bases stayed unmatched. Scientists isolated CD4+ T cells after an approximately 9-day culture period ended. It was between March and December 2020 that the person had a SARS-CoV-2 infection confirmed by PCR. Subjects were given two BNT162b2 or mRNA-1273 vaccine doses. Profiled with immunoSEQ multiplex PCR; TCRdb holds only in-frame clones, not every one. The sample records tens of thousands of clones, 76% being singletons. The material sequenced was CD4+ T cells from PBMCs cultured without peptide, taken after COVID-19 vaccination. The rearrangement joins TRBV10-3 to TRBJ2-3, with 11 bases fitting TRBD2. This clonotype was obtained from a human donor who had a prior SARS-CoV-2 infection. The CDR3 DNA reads TGTGCCATCAGTGACCCACTAGCGGGGGAAACAGATACGCAGTATTTT. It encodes CAISDPLAGETDTQYF.